Listed here are 25 T cell receptor beta chains from one sample, sequenced in a study of glioma-infiltrating T cells. Amplification of TCR alpha and beta CDR3 regions from RNA used iRepertoire nested multiplex PCR. TCRdb re-called the multiplex PCR reads through MiXCR, storing one row per CDR3 protein. The sample carries about 89,000 distinct CDR3 sequences, 20% to 25% recorded once. The sequencing input was glioma tissue, nonneoplastic brain tissue, or PBMCs (not recorded which). These receptors originate from a human donor with low-grade glioma or glioblastoma, undergoing nonglioma brain surgery, or in good health (not recorded which).

Ten or more counts support this clonotype. This sequence joins TRBV27 and TRBJ2-7, with D possibly called TRBD1 or TRBD2 (5 bases each). This CDR3 contains 13 residues. Trimming stripped 4 bases from V and 2 bases from J, with 9 bases between. From germline, CDR1 is MNHEY and CDR2 SMNVEV (reference sequence). The CDR3 DNA is TGTGCCAGCAGTTACGGGACCGCCTACGAGCAGTACTTC. This translates into CASSYGTAYEQYF.

This clonotype has more than one count but fewer than ten. J is TRBJ2-2 and V is TRBV6-6; a possible D gene is TRBD1 (6 bases). Trimming removed 2 bases from V and 3 bases from J, with 16 bases in between. Per the germline V gene, CDR1 is MNHNY and CDR2 is SVGAGI (reference sequence). The CDR3 is 17 residues long. The CDR3 DNA reads as TGTGCCAGCAGTTACACTTCCGGGACACATTACACCGGGGAGCTGTTTTTT. Amino acid sequence: CASSYTSGTHYTGELFF.

This clonotype occurred a few times. The chain combines TRBV14 with TRBJ2-1; no firm D call. The ends were cut back, 0 bases at V and 6 bases at J, with 9 bases in the middle. This CDR3 spans 14 amino acids. Germline V gene lookup returns CDR1 SGHDN and CDR2 FVKESK. The CDR3 reads CASSQDLVANEQFF. As DNA, the CDR3 is TGTGCCAGCAGCCAAGATTTGGTGGCCAATGAGCAGTTCTTC.

This clonotype was seen ten or more times. V gene TRBV7-2 combines with J gene TRBJ1-3; D ambiguous. Trimming shortened V by 1 base and J by 5 bases, and 6 bases separated the two germline ends. Germline CDR1 SGHTA, CDR2 FQGNSA. The CDR3 is made up of 13 amino acids. The CDR3 is CASSLDNRNTIYF. In DNA form, the CDR3 reads TGTGCCAGCAGCTTAGATAATCGAAACACCATATATTTT.

This clonotype was recorded many times. The chain recombines TRBV15 with TRBJ1-2; D not resolved. V was pared by 1 base and J by 4 bases, with 13 bases between. The CDR3 contains 15 residues. Germline CDR1 LNHNV, CDR2 YYDKDF (reference sequence). The CDR3 nucleotides read TGTGCCACCAGCAGAGTTACAGCCCAGACCTATGGCTACACCTTC. This codes for CATSRVTAQTYGYTF.

The table lists this clonotype with a few counts. The gene calls are TRBV9 and TRBJ1-1, with no clear D. V was trimmed by 2 bases and J by 1 base, leaving 9 bases between them. This CDR3 spans 14 amino acids. Germline loops: CDR1 SGDLS, CDR2 YYNGEE. CDR3 bases: TGTGCCAGCAGCGTCAGGCAGGAGAACACTGAAGCTTTCTTT. Translation: CASSVRQENTEAFF.

The table lists this clonotype with a few counts. V gene TRBV27 combines with J gene TRBJ1-2, with TRBD1 matching over 7 bases. The CDR3 spans 19 residues. Germline assignment: CDR1 MNHEY and CDR2 SMNVEV (reference sequence). Trimming cost V 2 bases and J 2 bases; bases outside gene matches: 17. CDR3 DNA: TGTGCCAGCAGTTTACAGCCTCGCTCCGGGACAGCCCAAAACTATGGCTACACCTTC. This gives the protein CASSLQPRSGTAQNYGYTF.

Many counts were recorded for this clonotype. This chain uses TRBV18 with TRBJ1-5; 7 bases are a match to TRBD1. V lost 3 bases to trimming and J lost 4 bases; unmatched junction nucleotides: 3. There are 14 residues in the CDR3. Germline CDR1 KGHSH, CDR2 LQKENI. CDR3 in DNA: TGTGCCAGCTCACCGGGACAGTTAAATCAGCCCCAGCATTTT. The encoded protein is CASSPGQLNQPQHF.

Ten or more counts support this clonotype. The J gene is TRBJ2-1, the V gene TRBV7-8, with TRBD2 as a possible D gene (7 bases). The germline V gene has CDR1 SGHVS and CDR2 FQNEAQ. V gave up 1 base and J gave up 2 bases, with 12 bases separating them. The CDR3 runs to 16 residues. CDR3 DNA sequence: TGTGCCAGCAGCTTAGGAGACGGGGGGCCCTACAATGAGCAGTTCTTC. This translates into CASSLGDGGPYNEQFF.

This clonotype was counted at least ten times. The DNA for the CDR3 is TGTGCCAGCAGTTACGGGCAGACTAACTATGGCTACACCTTC. Amino acid sequence: CASSYGQTNYGYTF. The chain employs TRBV6-6 and TRBJ1-2; D unresolved. V was shortened by 2 bases and J by 0 bases, with 7 bases between the two germline ends. Germline lookup yields CDR1 MNHNY and CDR2 SVGAGI (reference sequence). The CDR3 consists of 14 residues.

This clonotype was seen many times. The rearrangement uses TRBV6-2 or TRBV6-3 and TRBJ2-7, with D tentatively TRBD1 (5 bases). This CDR3 comprises 13 residues. V gave up 4 bases and J gave up 6 bases, with 13 bases separating them. CDR1 and CDR2 (germline): MNHEY, SVGEGT. CDR3 bases: TGTGCCAGCAGTTCAAACAGGAATACCGAGCAGTACTTC. It specifies CASSSNRNTEQYF.

This clonotype has ten or more counts. The chain links TRBV20-1 to TRBJ1-1; 9 bases agree with TRBD1. The CDR3 covers 16 residues. Trimming took 3 bases from V and 4 from J; bases not matched to a gene: 12. Germline CDR1 and CDR2: DFQATT and SNEGSKA (reference sequence). The CDR3 spells CSARMGTGWLGTEAFF. CDR3 coding DNA: TGCAGTGCTAGGATGGGGACAGGGTGGTTGGGCACTGAAGCTTTCTTT.

This clonotype was found once. A much bigger clone sits one base away, suggesting this may be a read error. The chain uses TRBV12-3 or TRBV12-4 and TRBJ1-5; 7 nucleotides align to TRBD1. Unmatched junction bases numbered 24, after V lost 5 bases and J lost 8 bases. This CDR3 is 19 amino acids long. The CDR3 reads CASSRGQVRDLGFNKPQHF. In DNA, the CDR3 is TGTGCCAGCAGTCGCGGACAGGTTCGTGATTTGGGATTTAATAAGCCCCAGCATTTT.

This chain connects TRBV7-9 to TRBJ2-5, with a possible D match to TRBD1 (6 bases). Trimming cost V 5 bases and J 5 bases, with 12 bases left between them. The CDR3 length is 13 residues. Germline V lookup: CDR1 SEHNR, CDR2 FQNEAQ (reference sequence). CDR3: CASSPRGLETQYF. The CDR3 region has the DNA TGTGCCAGCAGCCCCAGGGGTCTCGAGACCCAGTACTTC.

Ten or more counts support this clonotype. This rearrangement joins TRBV7-2 to TRBJ2-1; either TRBD1 or TRBD2 may fit D (5 bases each). This CDR3 spans 14 amino acids. With 10 bases removed from V and 0 bases from J, the gap between germline ends came to 13 bases. CDR1 is SGHTA, CDR2 FQGNSA, per germline. This CDR3 is CATGRVVSYNEQFF. CDR3 DNA sequence: TGTGCCACAGGGCGGGTCGTCTCCTACAATGAGCAGTTCTTC.

This clonotype appeared many times. This chain links TRBV18 with TRBJ1-1; D uncertain. With 6 bases removed from V and 0 bases from J, the gap between germline ends came to 17 bases. This CDR3 contains 16 residues. Per the germline V gene, CDR1 is KGHSH and CDR2 is LQKENI. The CDR3 is CASSPTGSTMNTEAFF. The CDR3 DNA is TGTGCCAGCTCGCCTACCGGGTCGACAATGAACACTGAAGCTTTCTTT. Looking up the rest from reference TRBV18 and TRBJ1-1 gives the full variable domain: NAGVMQNPRHLVRRRGQEARLRCSPMKGHSHVYWYRQLPEEGLKFMVYLQKENIIDESGMPKERFSAEFPKEGPSILRIQQVVRGDSAAYFCASSPTGSTMNTEAFFGQGTRLTVV.

The chain recombines TRBV2 with TRBJ2-5, with TRBD2 identical over 9 bases. From germline, CDR1 is SNHLY and CDR2 FYNNEI. The CDR3 runs 15 residues. Trimming cost V 4 bases and J 3 bases; bases outside gene matches: 6. The CDR3 coding sequence is TGTGCCAGCAGTGGGGGAGCGGGAGGCGAAGAGACCCAGTACTTC. Translated, it gives CASSGGAGGEETQYF.

This clonotype has at least ten counts. This sequence joins TRBV7-7 and TRBJ2-2, with D perhaps TRBD1 (5 bases). The CDR3 is made up of 15 amino acids. CDR1 and CDR2 from the germline V gene are SSHAT and FNYEAQ (reference sequence). V dropped 5 bases and J dropped 7 bases, with 17 bases sitting between them. This chain's CDR3 is CASSPLAPGNGELFF. CDR3 sequence (DNA): TGTGCCAGCAGCCCTCTCGCCCCAGGGAACGGGGAGCTGTTTTTT.

The table lists this clonotype with many counts. The chain joins TRBV28 to TRBJ1-2; perhaps TRBD1 as D (6 bases). Trimming stripped 6 bases from V and 7 bases from J, with 33 bases between. Germline V lookup: CDR1 MDHEN, CDR2 SYDVKM. CDR3 length: 19 residues. The CDR3 nucleotides are TGTGCCAGCAGGCCTAGGCTGAATCGACAGGCTAAGGATGGGAGTGGCTACACCTTC. This encodes CASRPRLNRQAKDGSGYTF.

This clonotype has just a few counts. CDR3 in DNA: TGCAGCGCAACTCTGACGGGGAGGGAGACCCAGTACTTC. It is translated as CSATLTGRETQYF. This chain connects TRBV29-1 to TRBJ2-5; D is perhaps TRBD2 (6 bases). V lost 7 bases to trimming and J lost 5 bases, with 17 bases between them. The length of the CDR3 is 13 residues. Looked up from germline, CDR1 is SQVTM and CDR2 is ANQGSEA.

In its sample, this clonotype was seen a few times. This chain uses TRBV18 with TRBJ2-2, with D possibly being TRBD1 (5 bases). V was shortened by 3 bases and J by 1 base, with 12 bases between the two germline ends. The CDR3 is 16 amino acids. Germline lookup yields CDR1 KGHSH and CDR2 LQKENI. The CDR3 region is CASSPVGQGNTGELFF. As DNA, the CDR3 is TGTGCCAGCTCACCTGTCGGGCAGGGGAACACCGGGGAGCTGTTTTTT.

This clonotype was seen just once. J is TRBJ1-1 and V is TRBV18, with D unresolved. The germline V gene has CDR1 KGHSH and CDR2 LQKENI. The CDR3 spans 16 residues. V lost 3 bases, J lost 8 bases, and 22 bases lay in between. Written as DNA, the CDR3 is TGTGCCAGCTCACCCTGGGCGGCGGAGGTAACAAGGGAAGCTTTCTTT. Encoded protein: CASSPWAAEVTREAFF.

As to this clonotype: Given a much more abundant clone one base away, this may be a read error. This chain links TRBV18 with TRBJ2-5; D uncertain. Germline V lookup: CDR1 KGHSH, CDR2 LQKENI. The length of the CDR3 is 11 residues. The CDR3 DNA reads TGTGCCAGCTCACCGGGCGAGACCCAGTGCTTC. Its translation: CASSPGETQCF.

This clonotype has ten or more counts. This chain uses TRBV20-1 with TRBJ2-1; unclear D gene. The CDR3 covers 14 residues. Germline V CDR1 and CDR2: DFQATT, SNEGSKA (reference sequence). V shed 3 bases and J shed 10 bases, with 19 bases lying between them. The CDR3 is CSARTGRQKQEQFF. The CDR3 DNA reads TGCAGTGCTAGGACCGGCCGACAAAAACAAGAGCAGTTCTTC.

This clonotype was observed a handful of times. V gene TRBV5-1 combines with J gene TRBJ1-2; 7 positions match TRBD1. The CDR3 is 14 residues long. The germline V gene has CDR1 SGHRS and CDR2 YFSETQ. V was pared by 3 bases and J by 4 bases, with 6 bases of the junction left unmatched. CDR3 DNA sequence: TGCGCCAGCAGCTCCAACCACAGGGGCTATGGCTACACCTTC. This translates into CASSSNHRGYGYTF.